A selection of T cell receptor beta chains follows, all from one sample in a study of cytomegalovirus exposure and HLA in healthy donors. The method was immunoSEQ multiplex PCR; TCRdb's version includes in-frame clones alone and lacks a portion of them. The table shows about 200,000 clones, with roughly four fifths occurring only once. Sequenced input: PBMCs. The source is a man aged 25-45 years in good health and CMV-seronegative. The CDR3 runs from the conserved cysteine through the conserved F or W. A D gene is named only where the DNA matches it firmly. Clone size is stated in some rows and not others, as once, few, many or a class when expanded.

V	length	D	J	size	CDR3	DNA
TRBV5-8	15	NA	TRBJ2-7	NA	CASSYTGTPVHEQYF	TGTGCCAGCAGCTATACCGGGACACCAGTTCACGAGCAGTACTTC
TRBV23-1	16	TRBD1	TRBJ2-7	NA	CASSHRDRGVSYEQYF	TGCGCCAGCAGTCACCGGGACAGGGGGGTTTCTTACGAGCAGTACTTC
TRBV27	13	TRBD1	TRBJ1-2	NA	CASSFGTGLGYTF	TGTGCCAGCAGTTTTGGGACAGGGTTAGGCTACACCTTC
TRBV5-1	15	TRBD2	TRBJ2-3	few	CASRTSGESTDTQYF	TGCGCCAGCAGGACTAGCGGGGAAAGCACAGATACGCAGTATTTT
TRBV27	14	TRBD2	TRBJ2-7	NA	CASSPGTSPHEQYF	TGTGCCAGCAGCCCTGGGACTAGCCCCCACGAGCAGTACTTC
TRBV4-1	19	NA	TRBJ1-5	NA	CASSQAKGGGPGGNQPQHF	TGCGCCAGCAGCCAGGCTAAGGGGGGGGGACCCGGAGGCAATCAGCCCCAGCATTTT
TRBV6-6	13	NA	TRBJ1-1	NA	CASSFKQETEAFF	TGTGCCAGCAGTTTCAAACAGGAGACTGAAGCTTTCTTT
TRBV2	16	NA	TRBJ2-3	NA	CASSEERDMPPDTQYF	TGTGCCAGCAGTGAAGAACGGGACATGCCCCCGGATACGCAGTATTTT
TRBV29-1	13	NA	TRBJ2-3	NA	CSVSVAPTDTQYF	TGCAGCGTTAGTGTAGCGCCCACAGATACGCAGTATTTT
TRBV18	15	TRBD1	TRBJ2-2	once	CASSPRTGSTGELFF	TGTGCCAGCTCACCTCGGACAGGGAGCACCGGGGAGCTGTTTTTT
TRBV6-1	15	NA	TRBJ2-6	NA	CASSRDSSGANVLTF	TGTGCCAGCAGCCGCGACAGCTCTGGGGCCAACGTCCTGACTTTC
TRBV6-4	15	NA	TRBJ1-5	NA	CASSDSAGGNQPQHF	TGTGCCAGCAGTGACTCGGCAGGGGGCAATCAGCCCCAGCATTTT
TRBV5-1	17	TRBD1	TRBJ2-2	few	CASSFTLRTGPTGELFF	TGCGCCAGCAGCTTTACACTACGGACAGGGCCCACCGGGGAGCTGTTTTTT
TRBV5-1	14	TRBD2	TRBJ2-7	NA	CASSWTSGVYEQYF	TGCGCCAGCAGCTGGACTAGCGGGGTCTACGAGCAGTACTTC
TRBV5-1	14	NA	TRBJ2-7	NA	CASSAQIGAYEQYF	TGCGCCAGCAGCGCACAGATAGGGGCTTACGAGCAGTACTTC
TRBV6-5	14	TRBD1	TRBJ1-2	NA	CASSYLRQGHGYTF	TGTGCCAGCAGTTACCTGAGACAGGGGCATGGCTACACCTTC
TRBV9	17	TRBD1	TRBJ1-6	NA	CASSVTSGQGAWSPLHF	TGTGCCAGCAGCGTGACCTCGGGACAGGGGGCTTGGTCACCCCTCCACTTT
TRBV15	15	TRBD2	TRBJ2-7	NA	CATSREGSGIYEQYF	TGTGCCACCAGCAGAGAGGGTAGCGGGATTTACGAGCAGTACTTC
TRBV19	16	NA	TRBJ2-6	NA	CASSRGHSSGANVLTF	TGTGCCAGTAGTAGGGGACATTCCTCTGGGGCCAACGTCCTGACTTTC
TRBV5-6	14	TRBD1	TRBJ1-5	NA	CASSLGRGYQPQHF	TGTGCCAGCAGCTTGGGCAGGGGGTATCAGCCCCAGCATTTT
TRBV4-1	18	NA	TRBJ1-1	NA	CASSQAPWQGNMNTEAFF	TGCGCCAGCAGCCAAGCCCCCTGGCAGGGGAACATGAACACTGAAGCTTTCTTT
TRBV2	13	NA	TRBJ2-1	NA	CASSEGRANEQFF	TGTGCCAGCAGTGAAGGCAGGGCCAATGAGCAGTTCTTC
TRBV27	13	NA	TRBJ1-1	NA	CASRKTGSTEAFF	TGTGCCAGCAGGAAGACAGGATCCACTGAAGCTTTCTTT
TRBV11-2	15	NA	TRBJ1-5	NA	CASSRTGGVDQPQHF	TGTGCCAGCAGCCGAACCGGGGGAGTAGATCAGCCCCAGCATTTT
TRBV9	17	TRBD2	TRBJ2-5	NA	CASSVDLQAGVLETQYF	TGTGCCAGCAGCGTAGATCTCCAAGCGGGAGTGTTGGAGACCCAGTACTTC
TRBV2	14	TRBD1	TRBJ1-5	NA	CASSAGGANQPQHF	TGTGCCAGCAGTGCAGGGGGCGCCAATCAGCCCCAGCATTTT
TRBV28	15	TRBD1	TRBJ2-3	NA	CASSQGQGAPDTQYF	TGTGCCAGCAGTCAAGGACAGGGGGCCCCAGATACGCAGTATTTT
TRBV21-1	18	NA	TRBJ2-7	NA	CASSKEKAVQGKRYEQYF	TGTGCCAGCAGCAAAGAGAAGGCGGTACAGGGGAAACGCTACGAGCAGTACTTC
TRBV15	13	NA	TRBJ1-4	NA	CATSILSLEKLFF	TGTGCCACCAGCATCCTATCTCTCGAAAAACTGTTTTTT